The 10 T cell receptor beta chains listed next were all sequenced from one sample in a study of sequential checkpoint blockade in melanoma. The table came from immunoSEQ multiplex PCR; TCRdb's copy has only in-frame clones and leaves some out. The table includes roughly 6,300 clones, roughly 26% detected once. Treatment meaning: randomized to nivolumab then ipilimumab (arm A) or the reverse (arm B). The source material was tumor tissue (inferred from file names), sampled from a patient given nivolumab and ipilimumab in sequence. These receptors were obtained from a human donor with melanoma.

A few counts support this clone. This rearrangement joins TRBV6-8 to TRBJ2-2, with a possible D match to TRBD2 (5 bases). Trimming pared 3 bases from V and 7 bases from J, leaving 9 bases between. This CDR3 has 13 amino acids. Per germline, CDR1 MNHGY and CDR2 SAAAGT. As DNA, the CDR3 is TGTGCCAGCAGTTATTCGGGATTCGGGGAGCTGTTTTTT. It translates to CASSYSGFGELFF.

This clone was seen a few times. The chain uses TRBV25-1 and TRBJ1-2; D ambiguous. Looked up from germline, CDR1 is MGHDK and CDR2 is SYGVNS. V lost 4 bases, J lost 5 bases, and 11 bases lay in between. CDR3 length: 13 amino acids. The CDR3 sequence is CASSVGSGYGYTF. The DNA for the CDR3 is TGTGCCAGCAGTGTGGGTAGCGGATATGGCTACACCTTC.

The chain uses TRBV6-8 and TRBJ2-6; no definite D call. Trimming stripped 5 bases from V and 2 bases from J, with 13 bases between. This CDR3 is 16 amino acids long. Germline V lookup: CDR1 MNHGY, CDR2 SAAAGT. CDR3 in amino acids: CASSATHGAGANVLTF. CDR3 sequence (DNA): TGTGCCAGCAGTGCCACCCATGGGGCTGGGGCCAACGTCCTGACTTTC.

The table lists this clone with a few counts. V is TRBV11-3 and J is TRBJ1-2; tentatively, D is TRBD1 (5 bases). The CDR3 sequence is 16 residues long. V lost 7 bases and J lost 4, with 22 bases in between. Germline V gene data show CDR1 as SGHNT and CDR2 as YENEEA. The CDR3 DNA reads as TGTGCCAGCACCATACCCGCGACAGTCCTTTTCTATGGCTACACCTTC. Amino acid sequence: CASTIPATVLFYGYTF.

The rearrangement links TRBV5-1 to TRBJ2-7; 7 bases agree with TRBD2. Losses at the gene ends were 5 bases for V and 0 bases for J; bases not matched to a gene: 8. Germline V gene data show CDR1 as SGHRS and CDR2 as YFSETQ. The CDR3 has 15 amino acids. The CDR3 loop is CASSFLAEVSYEQYF. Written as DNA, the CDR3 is TGCGCCAGCAGTTTCCTAGCGGAGGTCTCCTACGAGCAGTACTTC.

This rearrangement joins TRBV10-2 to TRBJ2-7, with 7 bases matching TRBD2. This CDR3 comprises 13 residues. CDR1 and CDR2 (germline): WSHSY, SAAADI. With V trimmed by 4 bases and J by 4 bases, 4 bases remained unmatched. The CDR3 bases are TGCGCCAGCAGTGGAGTAGCGGGTTACGAGCAGTACTTC. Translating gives CASSGVAGYEQYF.

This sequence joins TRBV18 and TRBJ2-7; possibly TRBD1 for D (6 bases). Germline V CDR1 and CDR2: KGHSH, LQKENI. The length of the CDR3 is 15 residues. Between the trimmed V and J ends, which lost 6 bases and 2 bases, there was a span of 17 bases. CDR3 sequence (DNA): TGTGCCAGCTCCACTTCCCCGGGACAAGCCTACGAGCAGTACTTC. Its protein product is CASSTSPGQAYEQYF. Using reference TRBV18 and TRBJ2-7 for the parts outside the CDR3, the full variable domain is NAGVMQNPRHLVRRRGQEARLRCSPMKGHSHVYWYRQLPEEGLKFMVYLQKENIIDESGMPKERFSAEFPKEGPSILRIQQVVRGDSAAYFCASSTSPGQAYEQYFGPGTRLTVT.

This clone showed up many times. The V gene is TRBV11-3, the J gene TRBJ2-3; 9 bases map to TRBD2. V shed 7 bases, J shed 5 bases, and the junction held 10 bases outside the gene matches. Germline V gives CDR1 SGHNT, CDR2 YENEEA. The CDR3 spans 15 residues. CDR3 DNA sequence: TGTGCCAGCACCACTCCGACTAGCGGAGTAGATACGCAGTATTTT. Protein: CASTTPTSGVDTQYF.

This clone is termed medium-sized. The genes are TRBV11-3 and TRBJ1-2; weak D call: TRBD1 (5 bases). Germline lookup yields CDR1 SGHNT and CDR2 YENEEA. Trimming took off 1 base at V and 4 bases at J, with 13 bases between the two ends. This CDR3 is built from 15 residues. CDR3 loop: CASSLVAGLSYGYTF. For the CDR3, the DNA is TGTGCCAGCAGCTTAGTTGCAGGGCTGAGCTATGGCTACACCTTC.

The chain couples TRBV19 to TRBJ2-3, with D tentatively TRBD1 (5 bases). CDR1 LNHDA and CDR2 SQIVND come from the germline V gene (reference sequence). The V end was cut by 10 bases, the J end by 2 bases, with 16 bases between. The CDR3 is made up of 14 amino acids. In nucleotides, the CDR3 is TGTGCCACCCCCGACAGCAAGTACACAGATACGCAGTATTTT. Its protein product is CATPDSKYTDTQYF.